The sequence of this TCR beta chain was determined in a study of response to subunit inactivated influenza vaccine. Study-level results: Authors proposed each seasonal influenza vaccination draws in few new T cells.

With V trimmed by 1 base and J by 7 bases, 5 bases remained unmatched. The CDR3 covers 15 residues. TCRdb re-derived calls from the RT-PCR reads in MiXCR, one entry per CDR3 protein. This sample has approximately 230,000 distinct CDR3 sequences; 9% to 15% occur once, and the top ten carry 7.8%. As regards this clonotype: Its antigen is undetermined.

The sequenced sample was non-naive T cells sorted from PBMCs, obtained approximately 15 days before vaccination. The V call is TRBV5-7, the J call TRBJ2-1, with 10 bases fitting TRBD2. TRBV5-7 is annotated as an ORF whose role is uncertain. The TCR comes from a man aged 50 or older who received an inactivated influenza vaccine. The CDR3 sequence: CASSLPSGSRNEQFF. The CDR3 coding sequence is TGTGCCAGCAGCTTGCCTAGCGGGAGTCGTAATGAGCAGTTCTTC.